This T cell receptor beta chain is drawn from a study of blood T cell repertoires in COVID-19. Study details: The United States, Italy and Spain were the sources of the acute and convalescent COVID-19 samples. PBMCs, B-cell-depleted T cells, or T cells were the source of the cDNA or gDNA that made up the material.

Per the authors' pipeline: Amplification with reference gene primers provided the estimates of nucleated cell counts. The data were produced by immunoSEQ multiplex PCR, yet TCRdb's version contains in-frame clones alone and is incomplete. V and J calls and clone size are those listed in that table; D and trimming were worked out from the DNA. The sample contains 70,000 to 90,000 clones, approximately 80% of which appear only once. Germline V gene data show CDR1 as MDHEN and CDR2 as SYDVKM. V was pared by 5 bases and J by 3 bases, with 16 bases between. The CDR3 consists of 16 residues. Sequencing was performed on peripheral blood. The rearrangement uses TRBV28 and TRBJ2-2, with D perhaps matching TRBD2 (6 bases). This receptor was taken from a man between 65 and 85 years old with acute or convalescent COVID-19. The CDR3 reads CASSPWTERDTGELFF. The CDR3 DNA is TGTGCCAGCAGTCCCTGGACCGAGCGGGACACCGGGGAGCTGTTTTTT.